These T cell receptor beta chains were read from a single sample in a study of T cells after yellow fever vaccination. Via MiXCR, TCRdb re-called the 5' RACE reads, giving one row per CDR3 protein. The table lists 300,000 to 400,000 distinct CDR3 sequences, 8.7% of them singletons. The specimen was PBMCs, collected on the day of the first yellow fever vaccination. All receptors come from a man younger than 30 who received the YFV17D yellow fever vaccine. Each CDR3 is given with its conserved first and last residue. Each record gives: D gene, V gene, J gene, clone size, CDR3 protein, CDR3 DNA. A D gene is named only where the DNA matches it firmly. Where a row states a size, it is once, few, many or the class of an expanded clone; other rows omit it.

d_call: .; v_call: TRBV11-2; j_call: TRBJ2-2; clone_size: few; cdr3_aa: CASSSYRDWAPNTGELFF; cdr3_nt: TGTGCCAGCAGCTCGTACCGGGACTGGGCGCCTAACACCGGGGAGCTGTTTTTT
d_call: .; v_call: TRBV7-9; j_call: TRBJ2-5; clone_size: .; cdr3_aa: CASSLSQGPMSETQYF; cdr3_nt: TGTGCCAGCAGCTTGAGTCAGGGGCCCATGTCGGAGACCCAGTACTTC
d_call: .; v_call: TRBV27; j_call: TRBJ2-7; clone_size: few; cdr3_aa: CASSLMGQGRSGEQYF; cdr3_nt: TGTGCCAGCAGTTTAATGGGTCAGGGTAGGTCGGGCGAGCAGTACTTC
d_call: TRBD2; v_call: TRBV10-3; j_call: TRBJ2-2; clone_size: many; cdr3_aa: CASRASGAAGTGELFF; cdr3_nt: TGTGCCAGCCGGGCTAGCGGGGCGGCAGGCACCGGGGAGCTGTTTTTT
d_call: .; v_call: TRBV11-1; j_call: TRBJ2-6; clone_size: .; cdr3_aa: CASSLRQRPLSGANVLTF; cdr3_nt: TGTGCCAGCAGCTTAAGGCAGAGGCCCCTTTCTGGGGCCAACGTCCTGACTTTC
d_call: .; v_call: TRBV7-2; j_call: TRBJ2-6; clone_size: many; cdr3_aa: CASSLQGPSGANVLTF; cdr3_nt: TGTGCCAGCAGCTTACAGGGGCCCTCTGGGGCCAACGTCCTGACTTTC
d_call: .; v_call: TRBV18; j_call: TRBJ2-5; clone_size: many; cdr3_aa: CASSRGVEETQYF; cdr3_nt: TGTGCCAGCTCCCGGGGAGTTGAAGAGACCCAGTACTTC
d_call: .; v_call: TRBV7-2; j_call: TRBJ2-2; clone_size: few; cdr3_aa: CASSLGTYTGELFF; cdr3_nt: TGTGCCAGCAGCCTGGGGACATACACCGGGGAGCTGTTTTTT
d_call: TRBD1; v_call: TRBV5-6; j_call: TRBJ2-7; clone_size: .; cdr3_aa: CASSWDRGHEQYF; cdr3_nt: TGTGCCAGCAGCTGGGACAGGGGGCACGAGCAGTACTTC
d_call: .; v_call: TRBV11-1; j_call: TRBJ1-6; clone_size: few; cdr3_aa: CASSLAVERVALYNSPLHF; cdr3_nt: TGTGCCAGCAGCTTAGCGGTCGAGCGGGTAGCCCTCTATAATTCACCCCTCCACTTT
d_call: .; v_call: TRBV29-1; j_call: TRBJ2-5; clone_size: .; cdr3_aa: CSVEDPGAGRETQYF; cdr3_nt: TGCAGCGTTGAAGATCCAGGGGCTGGGCGAGAGACCCAGTACTTC
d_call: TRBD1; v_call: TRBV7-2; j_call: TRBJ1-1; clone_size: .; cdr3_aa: CASSLSKTGPFETEAFF; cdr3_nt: TGTGCCAGCAGCTTATCGAAGACAGGGCCCTTTGAGACTGAAGCTTTCTTT
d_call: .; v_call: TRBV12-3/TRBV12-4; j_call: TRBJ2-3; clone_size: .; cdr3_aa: CASSQGGGTQYF; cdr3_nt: TGTGCCAGCAGTCAGGGGGGGGGCACGCAGTATTTT
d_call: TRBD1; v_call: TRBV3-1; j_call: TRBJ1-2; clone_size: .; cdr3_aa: CASSQGTGGYTF; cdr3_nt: TGTGCCAGCAGCCAAGGGACAGGCGGCTACACCTTC
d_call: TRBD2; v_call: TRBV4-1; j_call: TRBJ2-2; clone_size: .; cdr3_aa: CASSPIKPGTSVDTGELFF; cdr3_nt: TGCGCCAGCAGCCCTATCAAACCTGGGACTAGCGTTGACACCGGGGAGCTGTTTTTT
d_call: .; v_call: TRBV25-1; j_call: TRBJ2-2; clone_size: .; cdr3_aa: CASSGSGTGGTGELFF; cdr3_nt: TGTGCCAGCAGTGGCTCCGGGACCGGTGGTACCGGGGAGCTGTTTTTT
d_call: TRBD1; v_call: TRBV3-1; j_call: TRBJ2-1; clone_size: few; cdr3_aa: CASSLAGTGVDEQFF; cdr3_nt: TGTGCCAGCAGTCTGGCCGGGACAGGGGTGGATGAGCAGTTCTTC
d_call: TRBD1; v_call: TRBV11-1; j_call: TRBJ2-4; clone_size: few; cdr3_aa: CASSQPGQGISLAKNIQYF; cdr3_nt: TGTGCCAGCAGCCAGCCGGGACAGGGGATTTCTCTAGCCAAAAACATTCAGTACTTC